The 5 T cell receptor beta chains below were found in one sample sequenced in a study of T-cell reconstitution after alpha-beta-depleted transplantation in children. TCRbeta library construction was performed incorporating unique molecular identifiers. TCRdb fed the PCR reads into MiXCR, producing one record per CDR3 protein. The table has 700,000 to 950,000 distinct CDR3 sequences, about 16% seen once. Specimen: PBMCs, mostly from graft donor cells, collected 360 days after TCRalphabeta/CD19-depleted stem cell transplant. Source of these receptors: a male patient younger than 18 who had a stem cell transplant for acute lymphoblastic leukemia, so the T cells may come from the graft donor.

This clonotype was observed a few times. The CDR3 nucleotides are TGTGCCAGCAGCGTAGTCGCAGGGTCAAATGAGCAGTTCTTC. Translation gives CASSVVAGSNEQFF. The chain couples TRBV9 to TRBJ2-1, with D possibly being TRBD1 (5 bases). CDR1 is SGDLS, CDR2 YYNGEE, per germline. The CDR3 has 14 amino acids. V lost 0 bases, J lost 7 bases, and 11 bases lay in between.

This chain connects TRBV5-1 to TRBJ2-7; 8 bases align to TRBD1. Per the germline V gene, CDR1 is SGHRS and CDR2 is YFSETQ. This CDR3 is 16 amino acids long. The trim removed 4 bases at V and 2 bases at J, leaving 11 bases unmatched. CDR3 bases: TGCGCCAGCAGCCCCATCGCCCACAGGGGGACCTACGAGCAGTACTTC. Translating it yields CASSPIAHRGTYEQYF.

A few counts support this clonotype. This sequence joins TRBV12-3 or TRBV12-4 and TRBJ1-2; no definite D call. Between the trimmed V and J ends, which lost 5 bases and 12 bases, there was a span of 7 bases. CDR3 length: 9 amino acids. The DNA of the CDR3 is TGTGCCAGCAGTCCTTGGGACACCTTC. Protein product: CASSPWDTF.

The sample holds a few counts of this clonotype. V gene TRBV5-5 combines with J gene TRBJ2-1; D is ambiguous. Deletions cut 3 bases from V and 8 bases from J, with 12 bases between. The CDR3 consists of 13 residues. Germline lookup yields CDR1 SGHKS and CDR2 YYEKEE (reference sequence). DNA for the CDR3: TGTGCCAGCAGCTCTGCTAGGTGGGATGAGCAGTTCTTC. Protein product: CASSSARWDEQFF.

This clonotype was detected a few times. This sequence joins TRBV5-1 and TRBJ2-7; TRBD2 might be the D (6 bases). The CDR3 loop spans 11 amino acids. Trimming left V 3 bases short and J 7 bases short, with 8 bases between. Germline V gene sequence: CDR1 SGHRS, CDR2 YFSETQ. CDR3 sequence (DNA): TGCGCCAGCAGCTGGAGGGGTGAGCAGTACTTC. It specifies CASSWRGEQYF.